This T cell receptor (beta chain) appears in the sequencing data of a study of vaccination and CD4 T cells after COVID-19. Note on this clonotype: The antigen is unknown.

Sequenced with the Oncomine TCR Beta short-read assay was DNA taken from cultured CD4+ T cells. TCRdb reanalysed the PCR reads using MiXCR and keeps one entry per CDR3 protein. The profile covers roughly 14,000 distinct CDR3 sequences, with around 50% appearing a single time and approximately 15% taken by the ten largest. Treatment defined: roughly 11-day PBMC culture with coronavirus spike peptide pools or control peptides (ViraFEST assay). Germline CDR1 is DFQATT and CDR2 is SNEGSKA (reference sequence). CDR3 length: 12 amino acids. The V and J ends lost 2 bases and 0 bases respectively, with 3 bases between them.

The rearrangement uses TRBV20-1 and TRBJ2-3, with D unresolved. The receptor comes from a human donor who had recovered from COVID-19. Sequencing was performed on CD4+ T cells from blood, cultured in vitro. CDR3 region: CSARLSTDTQYF. The CDR3 DNA is TGCAGTGCTAGACTCAGCACAGATACGCAGTATTTT.